The T cell receptor (beta chain) described here comes from a study of beta chain features in type 1 diabetes. Looking at the study overall: When patients were set against healthy donors, age, gender and cell yields were similar.

Via the markers CD45RO/CCR7/CD25/CD127/CD95/CD27, stem cell-like memory, regulatory, central memory and naive CD4+ cells were sorted. The purity of all sorted populations exceeded 95%. This clone came up a few times. Every isolated RNA sample was fully reverse transcribed, so sequencing captured expressed TCRB transcripts. Sequenced by immunoSEQ multiplex PCR; TCRdb stores in-frame clones only, minus some. The sample holds about 150,000 clones; about 8.5% are singletons and the top ten take less than 0.85%. CDR1 and CDR2 (germline): SGHAT, FQDESV (reference sequence). The V end was cut by 5 bases, the J end by 1 base, with 18 bases between. CDR3 length: 18 amino acids.

Sequenced: central memory CD4+ T cells from blood. This clonotype was obtained from a man between 18 and 35 years old in good health. V gene TRBV11-1 combines with J gene TRBJ2-6; D remains unclear. CDR3 in DNA: TGTGCCAGCAGCCCCCCCCTCAGGATGGTATCTGGGGCCAACGTCCTGACTTTC. Translated, it gives CASSPPLRMVSGANVLTF.